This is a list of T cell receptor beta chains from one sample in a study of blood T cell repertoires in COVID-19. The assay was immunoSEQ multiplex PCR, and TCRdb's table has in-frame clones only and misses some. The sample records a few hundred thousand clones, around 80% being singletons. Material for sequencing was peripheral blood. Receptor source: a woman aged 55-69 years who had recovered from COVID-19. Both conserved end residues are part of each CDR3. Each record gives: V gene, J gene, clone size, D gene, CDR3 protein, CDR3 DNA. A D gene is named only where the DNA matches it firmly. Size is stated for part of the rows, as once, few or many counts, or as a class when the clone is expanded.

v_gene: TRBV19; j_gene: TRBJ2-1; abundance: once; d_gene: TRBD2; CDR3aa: CATQARLAGWNEQFF; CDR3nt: TGTGCCACCCAAGCGAGACTAGCGGGGTGGAATGAGCAGTTCTTC
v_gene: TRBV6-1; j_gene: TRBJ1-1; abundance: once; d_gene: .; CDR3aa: CASSEARSTEAFF; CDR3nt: TGTGCCAGCAGTGAAGCTCGGTCCACTGAAGCTTTCTTT
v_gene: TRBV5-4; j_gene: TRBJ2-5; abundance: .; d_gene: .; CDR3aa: CASSLAGVGGQETQYF; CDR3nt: TGTGCCAGCAGCTTGGCCGGGGTAGGGGGCCAAGAGACCCAGTACTTC
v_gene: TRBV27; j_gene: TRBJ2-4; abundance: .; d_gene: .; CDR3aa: CASSFQSAKNIQYF; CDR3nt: TGTGCCAGCAGTTTTCAGTCAGCCAAAAACATTCAGTACTTC
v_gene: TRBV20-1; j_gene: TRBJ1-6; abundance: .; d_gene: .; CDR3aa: CSAKGNSPLHF; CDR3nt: TGCAGTGCTAAGGGGAATTCACCCCTCCACTTT
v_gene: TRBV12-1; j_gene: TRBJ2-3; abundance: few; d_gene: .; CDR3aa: CASSSGTSGYTDTQYF; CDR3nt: TGTGCCAGCAGCTCGGGGACTAGCGGATACACAGATACGCAGTATTTT
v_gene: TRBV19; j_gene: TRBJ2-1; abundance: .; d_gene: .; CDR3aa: CASSPRQDESSYNEQFF; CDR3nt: TGTGCCAGTAGTCCCCGACAGGACGAGAGCTCCTACAATGAGCAGTTCTTC
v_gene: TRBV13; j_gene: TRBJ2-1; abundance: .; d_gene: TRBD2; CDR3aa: CASSFGIAGGNEQFF; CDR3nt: TGTGCCAGCAGCTTTGGAATAGCGGGGGGGAATGAGCAGTTCTTC
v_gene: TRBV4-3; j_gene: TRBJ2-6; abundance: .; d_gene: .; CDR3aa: CASSPDSSGANVLTF; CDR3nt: TGCGCCAGCAGCCCCGACAGTTCTGGGGCCAACGTCCTGACTTTC
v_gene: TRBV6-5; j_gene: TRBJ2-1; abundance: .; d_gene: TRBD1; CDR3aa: CASSYQGQGANEQFF; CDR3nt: TGTGCCAGCAGTTACCAGGGACAGGGGGCGAATGAGCAGTTCTTC
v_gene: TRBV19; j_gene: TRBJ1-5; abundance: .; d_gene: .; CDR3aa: CASSIGIPGNQPQHF; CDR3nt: TGTGCCAGTAGTATAGGTATCCCCGGCAATCAGCCCCAGCATTTT
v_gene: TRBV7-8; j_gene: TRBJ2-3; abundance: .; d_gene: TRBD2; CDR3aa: CASSSKRGAPPDTQYF; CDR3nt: TGTGCCAGCAGCTCGAAGCGGGGCGCCCCCCCCGATACGCAGTATTTT
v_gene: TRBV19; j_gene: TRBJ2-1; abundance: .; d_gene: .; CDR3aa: CASSIRSIDEQFF; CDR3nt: TGTGCCAGTAGTATCCGGAGCATCGATGAGCAGTTCTTC
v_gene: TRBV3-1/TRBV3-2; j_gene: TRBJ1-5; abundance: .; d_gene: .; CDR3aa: CASSPNPGGNQPQHF; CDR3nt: TGTGCCAGCAGCCCAAACCCGGGGGGCAATCAGCCCCAGCATTTT
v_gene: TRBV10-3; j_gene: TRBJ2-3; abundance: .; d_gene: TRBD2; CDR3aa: CAISELIAGRGDTQYF; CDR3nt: TGTGCCATCAGTGAGTTGATAGCGGGGAGGGGAGATACGCAGTATTTT